This T cell receptor beta chain stems from a study of cytomegalovirus exposure and HLA in healthy donors. This CDR3 comprises 15 residues. The germline V and J ends were trimmed by 0 bases and 1 base, with 8 bases remaining between them. Per germline, CDR1 SGHRS and CDR2 YFSETQ. The PCR ran on 60 Vbeta and 13 Jbeta primers. The method was immunoSEQ multiplex PCR; TCRdb's version includes in-frame clones alone and lacks a portion of them. The top ten hold 3% of the sample, which has 130,000 to 150,000 clones, about three quarters seen once. V usage is TRBV5-1 and J usage is TRBJ2-1; maybe TRBD2 (6 bases). The sequencing sample was made of PBMCs. This sequence was found in a man aged 40-49 years in good health and CMV-seropositive. CDR3 region: CASSLVSGSYNEQFF. The CDR3 DNA reads TGCGCCAGCAGCTTGGTTAGCGGTTCCTACAATGAGCAGTTCTTC.